This TCR beta chain was documented in a study of T cell repertoires in cytomegalovirus infection. Study details: Indications came from public TCR beta signatures; they pointed to CMV infection and to a matching HLA type.

Study-level findings and limits: The ex vivo response was dominated by HLA-C-restricted CMV-specific TCR beta clonotypes.

The CDR3 is 17 amino acids. Germline V gene sequence: CDR1 SGHTA, CDR2 FQGNSA. Trimming took 1 base from V and 6 from J; bases not matched to a gene: 9. From the reads, TCRdb called clonotypes with MiXCR, one entry per CDR3 protein. The repertoire consists of about 450,000 distinct CDR3 sequences, with about a third occurring once and the leading ten covering roughly an eighth. This clonotype was seen many times. The antigen is undetermined. The genes are TRBV7-2 and TRBJ2-3; 11 bases line up with TRBD2. The sample consisted of PBMCs. The source of this sequence is a human donor in good health (CMV status not recorded). Some clones in this sample may be carry-over from other donors' samples. The CDR3 DNA follows: TGTGCCAGCAGCTTAGTTCCTAGCGGGGGGACCTCGGATACGCAGTATTTT. This gives the protein CASSLVPSGGTSDTQYF.